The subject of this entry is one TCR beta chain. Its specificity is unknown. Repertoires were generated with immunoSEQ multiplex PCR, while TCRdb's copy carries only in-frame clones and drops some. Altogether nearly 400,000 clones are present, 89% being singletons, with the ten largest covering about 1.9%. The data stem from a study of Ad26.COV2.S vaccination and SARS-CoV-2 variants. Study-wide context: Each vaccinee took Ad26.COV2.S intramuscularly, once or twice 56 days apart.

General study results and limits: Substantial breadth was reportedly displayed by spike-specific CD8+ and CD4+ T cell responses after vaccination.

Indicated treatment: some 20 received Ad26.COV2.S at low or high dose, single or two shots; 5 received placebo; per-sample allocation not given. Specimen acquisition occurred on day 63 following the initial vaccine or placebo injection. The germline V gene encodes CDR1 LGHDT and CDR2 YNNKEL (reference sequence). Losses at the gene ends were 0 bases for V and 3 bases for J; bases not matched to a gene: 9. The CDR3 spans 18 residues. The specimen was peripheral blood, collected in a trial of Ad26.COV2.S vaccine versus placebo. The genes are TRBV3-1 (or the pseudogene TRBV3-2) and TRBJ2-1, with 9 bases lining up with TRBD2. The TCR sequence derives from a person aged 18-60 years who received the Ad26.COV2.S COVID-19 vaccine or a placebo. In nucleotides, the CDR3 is TGTGCCAGCAGCCAAGAGCTAAAGACTAGCGGACACTACAATGAGCAGTTCTTC. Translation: CASSQELKTSGHYNEQFF.